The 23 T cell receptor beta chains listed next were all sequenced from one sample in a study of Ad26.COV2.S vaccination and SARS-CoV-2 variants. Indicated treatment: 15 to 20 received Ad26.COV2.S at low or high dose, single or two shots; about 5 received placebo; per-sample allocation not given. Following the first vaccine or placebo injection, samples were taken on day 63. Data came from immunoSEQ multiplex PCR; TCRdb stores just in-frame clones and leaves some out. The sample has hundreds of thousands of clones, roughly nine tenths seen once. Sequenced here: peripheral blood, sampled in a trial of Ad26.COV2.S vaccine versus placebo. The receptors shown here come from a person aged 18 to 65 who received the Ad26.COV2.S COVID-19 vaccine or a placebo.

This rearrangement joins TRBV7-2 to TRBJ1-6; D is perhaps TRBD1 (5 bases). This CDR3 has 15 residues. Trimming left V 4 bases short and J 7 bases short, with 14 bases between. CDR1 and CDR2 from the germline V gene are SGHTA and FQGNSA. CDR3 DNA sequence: TGTGCCAGCAGCTCCCGGGACCCCCGAAATTCACCCCTCCACTTT. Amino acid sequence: CASSSRDPRNSPLHF.

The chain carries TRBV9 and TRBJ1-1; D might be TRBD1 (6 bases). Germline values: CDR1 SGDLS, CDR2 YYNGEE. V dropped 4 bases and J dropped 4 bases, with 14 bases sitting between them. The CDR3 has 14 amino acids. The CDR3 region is CASSFGARGTEAFF. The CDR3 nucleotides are TGTGCCAGCAGCTTCGGGGCCAGGGGCACTGAAGCTTTCTTT.

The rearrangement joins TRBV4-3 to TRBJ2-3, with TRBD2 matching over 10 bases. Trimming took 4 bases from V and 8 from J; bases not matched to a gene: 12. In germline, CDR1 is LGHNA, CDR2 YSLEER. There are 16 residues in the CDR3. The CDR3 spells CASSRQRAGGSGTQYF. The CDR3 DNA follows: TGCGCCAGCAGCCGTCAAAGAGCGGGGGGGAGTGGTACGCAGTATTTT.

In DNA form, the CDR3 reads TGTGCCAGTAGTATGAGGGTCCCCCTGGCGGGTCGAGCGTCCTACAAGGAAGCTTTCTTT. Its translation: CASSMRVPLAGRASYKEAFF. The chain is built from TRBV19 and TRBJ1-1; D uncertain. V gave up 3 bases and J gave up 8 bases, with 34 bases separating them. This CDR3 is 20 amino acids long. Germline lookup yields CDR1 LNHDA and CDR2 SQIVND (reference sequence).

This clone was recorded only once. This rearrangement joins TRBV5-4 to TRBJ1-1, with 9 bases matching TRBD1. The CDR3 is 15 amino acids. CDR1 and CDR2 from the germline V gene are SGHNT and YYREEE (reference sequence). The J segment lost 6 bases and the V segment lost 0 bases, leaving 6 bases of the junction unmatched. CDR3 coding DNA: TGTGCCAGCAGCTTGGGTTGGGGACAGGGCGCTGAAGCTTTCTTT. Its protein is CASSLGWGQGAEAFF.

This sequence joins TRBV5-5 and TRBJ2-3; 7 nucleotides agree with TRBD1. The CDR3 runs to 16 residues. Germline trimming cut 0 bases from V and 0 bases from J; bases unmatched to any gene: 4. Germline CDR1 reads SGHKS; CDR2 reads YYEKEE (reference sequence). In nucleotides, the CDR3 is TGTGCCAGCAGCTTGGTACGGGGACAGAGCACAGATACGCAGTATTTT. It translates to CASSLVRGQSTDTQYF.

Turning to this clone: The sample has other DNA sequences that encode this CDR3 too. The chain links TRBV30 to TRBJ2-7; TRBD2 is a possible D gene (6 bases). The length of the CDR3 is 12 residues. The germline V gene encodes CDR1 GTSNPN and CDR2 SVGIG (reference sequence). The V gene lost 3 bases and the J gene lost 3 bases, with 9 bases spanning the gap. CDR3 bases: TGTGCCTGGAGCCCGACTAGCTACGAGCAGTACTTC. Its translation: CAWSPTSYEQYF.

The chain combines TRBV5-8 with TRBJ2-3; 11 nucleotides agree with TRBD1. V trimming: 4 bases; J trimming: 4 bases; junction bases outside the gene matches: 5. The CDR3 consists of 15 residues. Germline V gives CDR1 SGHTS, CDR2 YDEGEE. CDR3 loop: CASSVGQGDADTQYF. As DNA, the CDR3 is TGTGCCAGCAGCGTGGGACAGGGGGACGCAGATACGCAGTATTTT.

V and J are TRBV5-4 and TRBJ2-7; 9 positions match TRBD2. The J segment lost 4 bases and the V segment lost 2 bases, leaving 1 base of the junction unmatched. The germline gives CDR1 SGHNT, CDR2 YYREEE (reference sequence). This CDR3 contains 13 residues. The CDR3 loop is CASSFAGGYEQYF. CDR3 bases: TGTGCCAGCAGCTTTGCGGGAGGGTACGAGCAGTACTTC.

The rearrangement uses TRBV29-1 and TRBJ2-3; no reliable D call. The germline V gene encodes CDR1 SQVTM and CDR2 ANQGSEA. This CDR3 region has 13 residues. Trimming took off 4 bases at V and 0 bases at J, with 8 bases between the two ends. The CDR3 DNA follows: TGCAGCGTTGCTCCCACTAGCACAGATACGCAGTATTTT. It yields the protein CSVAPTSTDTQYF.

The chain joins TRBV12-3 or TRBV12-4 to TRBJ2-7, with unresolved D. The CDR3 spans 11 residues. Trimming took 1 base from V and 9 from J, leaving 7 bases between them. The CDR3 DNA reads TGTGCCAGCAGTTTAGGATTAGGGCAGTACTTC. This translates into CASSLGLGQYF.

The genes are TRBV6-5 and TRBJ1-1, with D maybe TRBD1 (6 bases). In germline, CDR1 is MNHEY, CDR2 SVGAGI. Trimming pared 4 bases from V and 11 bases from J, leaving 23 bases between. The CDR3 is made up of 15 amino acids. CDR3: CASSFSRLGGAGAFF. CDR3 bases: TGTGCCAGCAGTTTCTCCCGCTTGGGGGGCGCGGGGGCTTTCTTT.

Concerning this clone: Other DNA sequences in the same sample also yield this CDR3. In nucleotides, the CDR3 is TGTGCCAGCAGTTTAGACCGGTACGAGCAGTACTTC. This encodes CASSLDRYEQYF. This chain links TRBV12-3 or TRBV12-4 with TRBJ2-7; D is ambiguous. The V end lost 1 base, the J end lost 4 bases, and 5 bases lay between the germline ends. The CDR3 length is 12 residues.

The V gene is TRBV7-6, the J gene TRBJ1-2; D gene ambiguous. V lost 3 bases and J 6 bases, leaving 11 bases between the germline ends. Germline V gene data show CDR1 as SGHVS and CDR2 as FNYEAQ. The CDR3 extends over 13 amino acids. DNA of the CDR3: TGTGCCAGCAGCTTTCTCGAGAGGAATGGCTACACCTTC. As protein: CASSFLERNGYTF.

The CDR3 DNA reads TGTGCCAGCAGCTTGGAACGTAATGAGCAGTTCTTC. Amino acids: CASSLERNEQFF. The V call is TRBV5-6, the J call TRBJ2-1; D is undetermined. V was trimmed by 0 bases and J by 7 bases, leaving 5 bases between them. The germline V gene has CDR1 SGHDT and CDR2 YYEEEE. The CDR3 length is 12 residues.

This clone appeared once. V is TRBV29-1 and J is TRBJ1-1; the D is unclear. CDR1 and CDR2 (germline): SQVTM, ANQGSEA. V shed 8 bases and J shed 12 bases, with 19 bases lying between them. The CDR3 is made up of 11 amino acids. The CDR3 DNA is TGCAGCCAAACACAAGACCGGGGAACTTTCTTT. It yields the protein CSQTQDRGTFF.

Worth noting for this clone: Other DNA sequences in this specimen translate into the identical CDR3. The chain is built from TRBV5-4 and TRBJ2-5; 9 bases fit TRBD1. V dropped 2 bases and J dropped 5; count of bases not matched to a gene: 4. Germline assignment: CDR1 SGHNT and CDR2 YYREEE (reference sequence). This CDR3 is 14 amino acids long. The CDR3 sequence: CASSLQGAEETQYF. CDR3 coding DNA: TGTGCCAGCAGCTTACAGGGGGCAGAGGAGACCCAGTACTTC.

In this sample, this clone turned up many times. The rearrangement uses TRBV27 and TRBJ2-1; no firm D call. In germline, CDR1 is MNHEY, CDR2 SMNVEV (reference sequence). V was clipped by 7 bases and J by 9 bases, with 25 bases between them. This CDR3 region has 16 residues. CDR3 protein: CASTTPPAPSRVEQFF. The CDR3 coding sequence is TGTGCCAGCACTACTCCCCCGGCCCCTTCTAGGGTTGAGCAGTTCTTC.

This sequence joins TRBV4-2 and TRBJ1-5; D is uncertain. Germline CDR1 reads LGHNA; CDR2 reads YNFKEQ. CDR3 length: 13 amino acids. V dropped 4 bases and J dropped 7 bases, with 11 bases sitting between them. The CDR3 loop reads CASSREDRQPQHF. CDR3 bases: TGTGCCAGCAGCCGCGAGGATCGCCAGCCCCAGCATTTT.

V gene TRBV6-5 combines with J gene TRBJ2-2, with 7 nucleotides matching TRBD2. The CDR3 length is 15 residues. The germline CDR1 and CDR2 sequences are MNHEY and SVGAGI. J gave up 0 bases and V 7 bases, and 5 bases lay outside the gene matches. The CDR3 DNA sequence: TGTGCCAGCAAGGGAGCGGGGACGAACACCGGGGAGCTGTTTTTT. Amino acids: CASKGAGTNTGELFF.

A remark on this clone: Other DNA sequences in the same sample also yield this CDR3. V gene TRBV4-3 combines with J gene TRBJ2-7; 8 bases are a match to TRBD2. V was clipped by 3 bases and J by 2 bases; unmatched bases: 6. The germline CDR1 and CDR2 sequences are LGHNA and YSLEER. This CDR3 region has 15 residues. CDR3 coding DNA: TGCGCCAGCAGCCAGCTTGCGGGGGGCACCTACGAGCAGTACTTC. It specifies CASSQLAGGTYEQYF.

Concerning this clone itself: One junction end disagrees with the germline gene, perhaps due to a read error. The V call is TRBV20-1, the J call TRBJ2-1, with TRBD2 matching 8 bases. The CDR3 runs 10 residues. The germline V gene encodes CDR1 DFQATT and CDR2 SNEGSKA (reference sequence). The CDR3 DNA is TGCAGTGCTAGGCAGCGGGAGCTGCTCTTC. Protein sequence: CSARQRELLF.

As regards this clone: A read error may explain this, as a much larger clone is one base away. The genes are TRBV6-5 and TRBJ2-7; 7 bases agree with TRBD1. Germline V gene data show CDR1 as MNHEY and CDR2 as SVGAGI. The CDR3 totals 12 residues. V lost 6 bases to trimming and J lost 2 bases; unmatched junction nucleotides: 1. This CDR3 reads CASRGQPYEQYF. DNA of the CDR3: TGTGCCAGCAGGGGACAGCCCTACGAGCAGTACTTC.